The 30 T cell receptor beta chains below all came from one sample that was sequenced in a study of T cells after yellow fever vaccination (dated by TCRdb to the late 2010s). The treatment or condition label corresponds to: live attenuated yellow fever vaccine strain. Libraries were made using 5' RACE. TCRdb lists the instrument as Illumina HiSeq 2500. In TCRdb, the public reads were trimmed at Q25 with fastp and aligned with MiXCR, with productive beta chains retained. CDR3 protein sequences are deduplicated, and each keeps its most common genes and DNA. The sample data list around 530,000 distinct CDR3 sequences, and about a sixth of these were observed just once. The top ten hold approximately 15% of the sample. Sequencing was performed on PBMCs, taken 4 to 6 days after the first yellow fever vaccination. The source of these receptors is a man aged 18 to 30 who received the YFV17D yellow fever vaccine.

V gene TRBV19 combines with J gene TRBJ2-1; D is uncertain. V lost 3 bases, J lost 9 bases, and 12 bases lay in between. CDR1 LNHDA and CDR2 SQIVND come from the germline V gene (reference sequence). CDR3 size: 13 residues. CDR3 protein: CASSMGDNSEQFF. CDR3 DNA sequence: TGTGCCAGTAGTATGGGTGACAACAGTGAGCAGTTCTTC.

This chain connects TRBV6-5 to TRBJ1-1; D call uncertain. CDR1 is MNHEY and CDR2 is SVGAGI in the germline V gene. The CDR3 has 12 amino acids. The V gene lost 3 bases and the J gene lost 10 bases, with 12 bases spanning the gap. This CDR3 reads CASSYGVRPAFF. CDR3 DNA sequence: TGTGCCAGCAGTTATGGGGTTAGGCCAGCTTTCTTT.

Many counts were recorded for this clonotype. The chain links TRBV6-1 to TRBJ1-6; D unclear. In germline, CDR1 is MNHNS, CDR2 SASEGT. CDR3 length: 14 residues. Trimming stripped 6 bases from V and 6 bases from J, with 12 bases between. CDR3 DNA: TGTGCCAGCAGACAAGGGTTTGGTAATTCACCCCTCCACTTT. It encodes CASRQGFGNSPLHF.

The chain couples TRBV7-9 to TRBJ1-2; D is unresolved. V shed 4 bases and J shed 4 bases, with 10 bases lying between them. The length of the CDR3 is 13 residues. CDR1 SEHNR and CDR2 FQNEAQ come from the germline V gene (reference sequence). This chain's CDR3 is CASSSAAAYGYTF. CDR3 in DNA: TGTGCCAGCAGCTCCGCCGCAGCCTATGGCTACACCTTC.

The chain employs TRBV4-1 and TRBJ2-5; D ambiguous. Trimming removed 4 bases at V and 5 bases at J, with 11 bases between. This CDR3 spans 13 amino acids. Germline-derived CDR1 and CDR2 are MGHRA and YSYEKL. CDR3 nucleotides: TGCGCCAGCAGCCGAGGACCTCGGGAGACCCAGTACTTC. Its translation is CASSRGPRETQYF.

This clonotype is medium-sized (0.01 to 0.1%) within its sample. This rearrangement joins TRBV4-3 to TRBJ2-1, with unresolved D. The CDR3 totals 15 residues. Trimming took 4 bases from V and 4 from J, leaving 14 bases between them. CDR1 and CDR2 from the germline V gene are LGHNA and YSLEER. CDR3 amino acids: CASSRSPNSYNEQFF. The CDR3 coding sequence is TGCGCCAGCAGCCGCAGTCCCAACTCTTACAATGAGCAGTTCTTC.

The rearrangement uses TRBV7-9 and TRBJ1-2; 7 positions agree with TRBD1. Germline-derived CDR1 and CDR2 are SEHNR and FQNEAQ (reference sequence). The length of the CDR3 is 17 residues. V trimming: 4 bases; J trimming: 0 bases; junction bases outside the gene matches: 11. In DNA form, the CDR3 reads TGTGCCAGCAGCTCCGGGACAGAACCGGTTGCTAACTATGGCTACACCTTC. This gives the protein CASSSGTEPVANYGYTF. Combining the CDR3 with reference TRBV7-9 and TRBJ1-2 gives the whole variable domain DTGVSQNPRHKITKRGQNVTFRCDPISEHNRLYWYRQTLGQGPEFLTYFQNEAQLEKSRLLSDRFSAERPKGSFSTLEIQRTEQGDSAMYLCASSSGTEPVANYGYTFGSGTRLTVV.

This clonotype came up a few times. The CDR3 loop reads CASSHGGSYSYNEQFF. DNA for the CDR3: TGTGCCAGCAGCCATGGGGGCTCTTACTCCTACAATGAGCAGTTCTTC. The genes are TRBV7-3 and TRBJ2-1, with D possibly TRBD1 on 6 matching bases. V shed 5 bases and J shed 0 bases, with 14 bases lying between them. The CDR3 covers 16 residues. Germline V gene lookup returns CDR1 SGHTA and CDR2 FQGTGA.

The CDR3 is CASRPAGGYYEQYF. In nucleotides, the CDR3 is TGTGCCAGCAGACCCGCAGGGGGCTACTACGAGCAGTACTTC. This chain connects TRBV5-6 to TRBJ2-7; TRBD1 matches at 8 bases. Trimming took 5 bases from V and 3 from J; bases not matched to a gene: 7. This CDR3 contains 14 residues. Germline CDR1 reads SGHDT; CDR2 reads YYEEEE.

This chain uses TRBV2 with TRBJ1-3; 8 bases match TRBD1. The CDR3 spans 14 residues. The V and J ends lost 3 bases and 7 bases, in that order; junction bases with no gene match: 5. Germline V gene sequence: CDR1 SNHLY, CDR2 FYNNEI. The CDR3 DNA reads TGTGCCAGCAGTGACCGACAGGGGTCGAACACCATATATTTT. This encodes CASSDRQGSNTIYF.

This clonotype has more than one count but fewer than ten. The V call is TRBV11-1, the J call TRBJ2-7; D is perhaps TRBD1 (6 bases). This CDR3 spans 13 amino acids. Germline V gene data show CDR1 as SGHAT and CDR2 as FQDESV (reference sequence). V was clipped by 2 bases and J by 5 bases, with 10 bases between them. The CDR3 nucleotides are TGTGCCAGCAGCTTATCTACAGGGAACGAGCAGTACTTC. It is translated as CASSLSTGNEQYF.

The rearrangement links TRBV5-4 to TRBJ2-5; TRBD1 matches 9 bases. Germline trimming cut 4 bases from V and 5 bases from J; bases unmatched to any gene: 12. Per the germline V gene, CDR1 is SGHNT and CDR2 is YYREEE (reference sequence). The CDR3 loop spans 16 amino acids. CDR3 bases: TGTGCCAGCAGCCGATCCGGGACAGGGTTTCATGAGACCCAGTACTTC. Residues: CASSRSGTGFHETQYF.

This clonotype was counted a few times. This sequence joins TRBV6-2 or TRBV6-3 and TRBJ2-1; D is possibly TRBD1 or TRBD2 (5 bases each). The V end was cut by 5 bases, the J end by 7 bases, with 15 bases between. Germline V CDR1 and CDR2: MNHEY, SVGEGT. The CDR3 extends over 14 amino acids. CDR3 sequence reads: CASSPGGALNEQFF. DNA for the CDR3: TGTGCCAGCAGTCCTGGGGGAGCGTTGAATGAGCAGTTCTTC.

Points on this clonotype: One junction end disagrees with the germline gene, perhaps due to a read error. The V gene is TRBV20-1, the J gene TRBJ2-3; D call uncertain. The germline CDR1 and CDR2 sequences are DFQATT and SNEGSKA (reference sequence). The CDR3 totals 16 residues. The CDR3 nucleotides read TGCTGTGCTAGAGAACTACATCGGAAGGAATTAGATACGCAGTATTTT. This encodes CCARELHRKELDTQYF.

The V call is TRBV19, the J call TRBJ1-5; tentative D call: TRBD1 (5 bases). Germline V gene lookup returns CDR1 LNHDA and CDR2 SQIVND (reference sequence). This CDR3 comprises 18 residues. The V end was cut by 5 bases, the J end by 0 bases, with 20 bases between. The DNA of the CDR3 is TGTGCCAGTAGTCCTGGGGGGTCTGAGGTTTATAGCAATCAGCCCCAGCATTTT. Its protein is CASSPGGSEVYSNQPQHF.

The genes are TRBV25-1 and TRBJ2-1; 12 bases are a match to TRBD1. The CDR3 loop spans 15 amino acids. Losses at the gene ends were 8 bases for V and 7 bases for J; bases not matched to a gene: 9. Germline CDR1 reads MGHDK; CDR2 reads SYGVNS. CDR3 bases: TGTGCCAGCGGTTCCGGGACAGGGGGCCGAAATGAGCAGTTCTTC. Residues: CASGSGTGGRNEQFF.

This clonotype was found many times. The rearrangement joins TRBV7-2 to TRBJ1-4; D perhaps matches TRBD1 (6 bases). V was shortened by 5 bases and J by 7 bases, with 17 bases between the two germline ends. The CDR3 covers 15 residues. Germline CDR1 and CDR2: SGHTA and FQGNSA. The CDR3 DNA reads TGTGCCAGCAGCCCGACCGGGGGCGGAGGTGAAAAACTGTTTTTT. Its translation: CASSPTGGGGEKLFF.

The chain is built from TRBV29-1 and TRBJ1-1; D perhaps matches TRBD1 (5 bases). V was shortened by 5 bases and J by 0 bases, with 10 bases between the two germline ends. Germline loops: CDR1 SQVTM, CDR2 ANQGSEA. This CDR3 contains 13 residues. The CDR3 region has the DNA TGCAGCGTTTACGACAGTATGAACACTGAAGCTTTCTTT. Its translation is CSVYDSMNTEAFF.

This clonotype was seen only a few times. This rearrangement joins TRBV7-2 to TRBJ2-1; unclear D gene. The ends were cut back, 2 bases at V and 8 bases at J, with 10 bases in the middle. Looked up from germline, CDR1 is SGHTA and CDR2 is FQGNSA. This CDR3 spans 13 amino acids. CDR3 loop: CASSLPDGYEQFF. CDR3 nucleotide sequence: TGTGCCAGCAGCTTACCCGACGGTTATGAGCAGTTCTTC. Complete variable domain (other parts from reference TRBV7-2 and TRBJ2-1): GAGVSQSPSNKVTEKGKDVELRCDPISGHTALYWYRQSLGQGLEFLIYFQGNSAPDKSGLPSDRFSAERTGGSVSTLTIQRTQQEDSAVYLCASSLPDGYEQFFGPGTRLTVL.

This clonotype was picked up many times. This chain uses TRBV5-1 with TRBJ2-3, with TRBD1 matching 7 bases. Germline-derived CDR1 and CDR2 are SGHRS and YFSETQ. CDR3 length: 15 amino acids. With 4 bases clipped from V and 5 bases from J, the junction kept 10 bases outside the gene matches. CDR3 region: CASSELQGTIDTQYF. The CDR3 DNA is TGCGCCAGCAGCGAGCTACAGGGGACGATAGATACGCAGTATTTT.

This chain joins TRBV29-1 and TRBJ1-5; a possible D gene is TRBD1 (5 bases). This CDR3 contains 13 residues. Germline CDR1 reads SQVTM; CDR2 reads ANQGSEA. V dropped 6 bases and J dropped 3 bases, with 12 bases sitting between them. CDR3 nucleotides: TGCAGCGTAGCCGGACATTCCAATCAGCCCCAGCATTTT. Encoded protein: CSVAGHSNQPQHF. The variable domain in full, completed from reference TRBV29-1 and TRBJ1-5, reads SAVISQKPSRDICQRGTSLTIQCQVDSQVTMMFWYRQQPGQSLTLIATANQGSEATYESGFVIDKFPISRPNLTFSTLTVSNMSPEDSSIYLCSVAGHSNQPQHFGDGTRLSIL.

The rearrangement joins TRBV12-5 to TRBJ1-2; a weak D match, TRBD1 (5 bases). CDR3 length: 18 residues. Germline CDR1 and CDR2: LGHNT and FRNRAP. Trimming pared 3 bases from V and 1 base from J, leaving 21 bases between. In nucleotides, the CDR3 is TGTGCTAGTGGTTTAGTCTTGTCGGGACGAATGCTTAACTATGGCTACACCTTC. Translating gives CASGLVLSGRMLNYGYTF.

Only a few counts were recorded for this clonotype. V and J are TRBV7-9 and TRBJ1-4, with D unresolved. This CDR3 spans 15 amino acids. V lost 5 bases and J lost 4, with 14 bases in between. Germline assignment: CDR1 SEHNR and CDR2 FQNEAQ (reference sequence). In DNA, the CDR3 is TGTGCCAGCAGCGCCAGTGTCGGCTATAATGAAAAACTGTTTTTT. The encoded protein is CASSASVGYNEKLFF.

This clonotype has ten or more counts. This chain uses TRBV5-1 with TRBJ2-1, with TRBD2 identical over 8 bases. The CDR3 spans 15 residues. Trimming took 1 base from V and 6 from J; bases not matched to a gene: 6. Germline V gene lookup returns CDR1 SGHRS and CDR2 YFSETQ. The CDR3 is CASSLPGLVSNEQFF. The CDR3, as DNA: TGCGCCAGCAGCTTGCCGGGACTAGTCTCCAATGAGCAGTTCTTC.

The rearrangement joins TRBV11-1 to TRBJ2-7, with TRBD1 identical over 10 bases. The CDR3 is 12 residues long. Germline CDR1 SGHAT, CDR2 FQDESV (reference sequence). The J segment lost 12 bases and the V segment lost 5 bases, leaving 7 bases of the junction unmatched. For the CDR3, the DNA is TGTGCCAGCAGCCACGACAGGGGGCCGGGGTACTTC. Translated: CASSHDRGPGYF.

This clonotype appeared a few times. This rearrangement joins TRBV7-9 to TRBJ2-7, with D possibly being TRBD1 or TRBD2 (7 bases each). This CDR3 is built from 13 residues. V lost 4 bases, J lost 7 bases, and 14 bases lay in between. CDR1 is SEHNR, CDR2 FQNEAQ, per germline (reference sequence). The CDR3 sequence: CASSWGRGPEQYF. CDR3 bases: TGTGCCAGCAGCTGGGGGAGGGGGCCTGAGCAGTACTTC.

The V call is TRBV4-3, the J call TRBJ2-1; D gene unclear. CDR1 is LGHNA and CDR2 is YSLEER in the germline V gene. This CDR3 is 14 amino acids long. V was cut by 1 base and J by 6 bases, with 10 bases left in between. CDR3 DNA sequence: TGCGCCAGCAGCCAAGTCTCAGAGGCCAATGAGCAGTTCTTC. Encoded protein: CASSQVSEANEQFF.

This chain links TRBV11-2 with TRBJ2-3, with D unclear. CDR3 length: 16 amino acids. V lost 4 bases, J lost 4 bases, and 18 bases lay in between. Germline loops: CDR1 SGHAT, CDR2 FQNNGV. The CDR3, as DNA: TGTGCCAGCAGCTCCTCTAGAGGAAGGGCACCAGATACGCAGTATTTT. It yields the protein CASSSSRGRAPDTQYF.

The table lists this clonotype with many counts. J is TRBJ2-2 and V is TRBV24-1; the match to TRBD1 covers 8 bases. The germline CDR1 and CDR2 sequences are KGHDR and SFDVKD. This CDR3 is 16 amino acids long. V gave up 3 bases and J gave up 4 bases; unmatched junction bases: 6. The CDR3 here is CATSDPGTGFTGELFF. The DNA for the CDR3 is TGTGCCACCAGTGATCCCGGGACAGGATTCACCGGGGAGCTGTTTTTT.

The gene calls are TRBV27 and TRBJ2-7, with TRBD2 matching 8 bases. The germline CDR1 and CDR2 sequences are MNHEY and SMNVEV (reference sequence). V lost 7 bases to trimming and J lost 7 bases; unmatched junction nucleotides: 9. The CDR3 spans 13 residues. The CDR3 DNA reads as TGTGCCAGCATGGTTCTAGCGGGCGGAGAGCAGTACTTC. Its protein is CASMVLAGGEQYF.